This T cell receptor beta chain derives from a study of blood T cells in healthy people across ages. Points from the study as a whole: Getting older went along with TCR beta diversity per million T cells dropping roughly linearly.

To note about this clonotype: Antigen unknown.

The germline gives CDR1 SEHNR, CDR2 FQNEAQ (reference sequence). The ends were cut back, 1 base at V and 6 bases at J, with 9 bases in the middle. The CDR3 is made up of 14 amino acids. PCR was performed a second time for about 6 to 11 cycles using a sample-barcoded 5' primer and a J-beta primer mix. Researchers report that each sample yielded at least 2.5 million CDR3-containing paired-end reads. TCRdb fed the 5' RACE reads into MiXCR, producing one record per CDR3 protein. The table lists hundreds of thousands of distinct CDR3 sequences, nearly 25% of them singletons. These data were also reused for a study on T cells of mothers and their children.

The chain uses TRBV7-9 and TRBJ1-4; D is unclear. The sample consisted of blood. The source is a boy aged 5-17 years in good health. Written as DNA, the CDR3 is TGTGCCAGCAGCTTAGTTCCAGAGGATGAAAAACTGTTTTTT. Translated: CASSLVPEDEKLFF.